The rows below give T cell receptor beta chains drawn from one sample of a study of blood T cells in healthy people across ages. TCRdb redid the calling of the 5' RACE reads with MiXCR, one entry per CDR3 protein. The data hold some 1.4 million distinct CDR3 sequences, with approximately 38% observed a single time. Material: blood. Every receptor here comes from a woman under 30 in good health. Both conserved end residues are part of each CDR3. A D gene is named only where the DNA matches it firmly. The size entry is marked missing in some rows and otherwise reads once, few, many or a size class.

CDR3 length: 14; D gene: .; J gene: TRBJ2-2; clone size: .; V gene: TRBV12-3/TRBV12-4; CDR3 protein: CASSFQRDTGELFF; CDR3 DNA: TGTGCCAGCAGTTTCCAGCGGGACACCGGGGAGCTGTTTTTT
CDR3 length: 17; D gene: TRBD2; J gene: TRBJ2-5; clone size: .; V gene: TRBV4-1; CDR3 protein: CASSQVGLAGSYNEQYF; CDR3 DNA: TGCGCCAGCAGCCAAGTTGGACTAGCGGGGTCCTACAATGAGCAGTACTTC
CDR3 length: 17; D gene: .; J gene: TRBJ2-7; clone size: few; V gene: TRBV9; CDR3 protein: CASSPGAGTVYPYEQYF; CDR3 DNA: TGTGCCAGCAGCCCCGGCGCCGGGACCGTCTACCCCTACGAGCAGTACTTC
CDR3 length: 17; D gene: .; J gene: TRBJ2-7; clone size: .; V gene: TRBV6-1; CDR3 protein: CASSPTAGGPISYEQYF; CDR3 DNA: TGTGCCAGCAGTCCTACTGCGGGCGGTCCGATCTCCTACGAGCAGTACTTC
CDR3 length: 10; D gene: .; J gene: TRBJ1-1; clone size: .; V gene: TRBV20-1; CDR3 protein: CRDGGREAFF; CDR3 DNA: TGCAGGGACGGGGGCCGTGAAGCTTTCTTT
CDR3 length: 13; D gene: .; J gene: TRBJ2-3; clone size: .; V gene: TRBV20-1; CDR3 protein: CSARRVSTDTQYF; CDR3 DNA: TGCAGTGCTAGACGGGTTAGCACAGATACGCAGTATTTT
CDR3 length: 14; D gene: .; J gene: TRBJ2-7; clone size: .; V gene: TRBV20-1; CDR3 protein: CSANKPQGTYVQYF; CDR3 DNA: TGCAGTGCTAACAAACCGCAGGGGACCTACGTGCAGTACTTC
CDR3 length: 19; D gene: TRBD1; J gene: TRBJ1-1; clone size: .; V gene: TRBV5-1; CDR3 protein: CASSSAPPGQASMNTEAFF; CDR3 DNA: TGCGCCAGCAGCTCAGCCCCACCGGGACAGGCGTCGATGAACACTGAAGCTTTCTTT
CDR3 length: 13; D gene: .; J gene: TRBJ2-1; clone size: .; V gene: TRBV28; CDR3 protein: CASRKHSRNEQFF; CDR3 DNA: TGTGCCAGCAGAAAACACAGTCGCAATGAGCAGTTCTTC
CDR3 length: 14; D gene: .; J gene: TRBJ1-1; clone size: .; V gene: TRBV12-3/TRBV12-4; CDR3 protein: CASILSSMNTEAFF; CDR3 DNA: TGTGCCAGCATTTTATCATCCATGAACACTGAAGCTTTCTTT
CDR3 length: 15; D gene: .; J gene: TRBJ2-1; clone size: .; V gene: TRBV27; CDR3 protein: CASSLTAGSLDEQFF; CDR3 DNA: TGTGCCAGCAGTTTAACGGCAGGGTCCTTGGATGAGCAGTTCTTC
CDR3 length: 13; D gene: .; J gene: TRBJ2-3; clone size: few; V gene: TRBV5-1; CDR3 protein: CASSPGGKDTQYF; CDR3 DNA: TGCGCCAGCAGCCCGGGCGGGAAAGATACGCAGTATTTT
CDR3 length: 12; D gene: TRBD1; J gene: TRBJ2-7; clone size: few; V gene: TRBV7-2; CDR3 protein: CASSSDRYEQYF; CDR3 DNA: TGTGCCAGCAGCTCGGACAGGTACGAGCAGTACTTC
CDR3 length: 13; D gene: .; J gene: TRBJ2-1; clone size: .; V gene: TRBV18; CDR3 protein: CASSPPSAGEQFF; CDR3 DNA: TGTGCCAGCTCACCACCGTCTGCGGGCGAGCAGTTCTTC
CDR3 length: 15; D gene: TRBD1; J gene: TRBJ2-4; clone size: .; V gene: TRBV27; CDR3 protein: CACKGQGVAKNIQYF; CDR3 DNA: TGTGCCTGCAAGGGACAGGGGGTAGCCAAAAACATTCAGTACTTC
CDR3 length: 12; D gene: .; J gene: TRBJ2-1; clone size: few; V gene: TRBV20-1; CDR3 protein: CSATTRANEQFF; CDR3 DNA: TGCAGTGCCACAACTAGGGCCAATGAGCAGTTCTTC
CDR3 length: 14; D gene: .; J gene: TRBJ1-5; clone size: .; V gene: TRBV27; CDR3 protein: CASSLVGGSQPQHF; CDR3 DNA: TGTGCCAGCTCCTTGGTCGGTGGGAGTCAGCCCCAGCATTTT
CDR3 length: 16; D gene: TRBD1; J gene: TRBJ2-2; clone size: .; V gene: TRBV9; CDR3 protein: CASSARQGFGTGELFF; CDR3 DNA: TGTGCCAGCAGCGCTAGACAGGGTTTCGGCACCGGGGAGCTGTTTTTT
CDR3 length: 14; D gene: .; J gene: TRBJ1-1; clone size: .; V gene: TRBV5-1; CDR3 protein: CASSNRDSNTEAFF; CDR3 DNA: TGCGCCAGCAGCAACCGGGACTCGAACACTGAAGCTTTCTTT
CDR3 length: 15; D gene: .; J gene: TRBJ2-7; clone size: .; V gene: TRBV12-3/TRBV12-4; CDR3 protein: CASSRLSGGQNEQYF; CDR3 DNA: TGTGCCAGCAGCCGACTCTCGGGGGGCCAGAACGAGCAGTACTTC
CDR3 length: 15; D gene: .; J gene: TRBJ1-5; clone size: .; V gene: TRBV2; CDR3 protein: CASSWGGTSNQPQHF; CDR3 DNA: TGTGCCAGCAGTTGGGGGGGAACGAGCAATCAGCCCCAGCATTTT
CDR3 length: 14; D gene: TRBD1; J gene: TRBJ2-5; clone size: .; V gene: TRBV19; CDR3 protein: CASTLGQGQETQYF; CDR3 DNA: TGTGCCAGTACCCTAGGACAGGGCCAAGAGACCCAGTACTTC
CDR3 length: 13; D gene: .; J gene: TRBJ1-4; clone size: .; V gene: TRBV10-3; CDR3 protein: CAIKRTRNEKLFF; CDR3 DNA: TGTGCCATCAAGAGGACGCGAAATGAAAAACTGTTTTTT
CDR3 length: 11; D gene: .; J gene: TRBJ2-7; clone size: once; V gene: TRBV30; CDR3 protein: CAWNRPYEQYF; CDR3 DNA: TGTGCCTGGAATCGGCCCTACGAGCAGTACTTC
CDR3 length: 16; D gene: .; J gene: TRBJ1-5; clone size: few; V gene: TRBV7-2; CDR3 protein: CASSSRTYGGNQPQHF; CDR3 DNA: TGTGCCAGCAGCTCACGGACTTATGGGGGCAATCAGCCCCAGCATTTT
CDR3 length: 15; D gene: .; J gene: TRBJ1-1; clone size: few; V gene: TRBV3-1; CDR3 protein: CASSDSGKWDTEAFF; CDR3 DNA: TGTGCCAGCAGCGATTCAGGGAAGTGGGACACTGAAGCTTTCTTT
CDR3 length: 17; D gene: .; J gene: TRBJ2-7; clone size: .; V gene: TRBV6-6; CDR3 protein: CASSQGPGVLLTYEQYF; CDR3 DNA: TGTGCCAGCAGCCAAGGGCCAGGGGTCCTACTGACCTACGAGCAGTACTTC
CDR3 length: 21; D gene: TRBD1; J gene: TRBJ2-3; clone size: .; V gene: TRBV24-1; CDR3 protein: CATSDPSGTADTRTTTDTQYF; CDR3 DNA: TGTGCCACCAGTGATCCTTCCGGGACAGCGGACACAAGAACGACCACAGATACGCAGTATTTT
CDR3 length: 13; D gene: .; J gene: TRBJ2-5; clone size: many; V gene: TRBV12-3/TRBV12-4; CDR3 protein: CASRSGPVETQYF; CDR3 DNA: TGTGCCAGCAGGTCCGGGCCAGTAGAGACCCAGTACTTC
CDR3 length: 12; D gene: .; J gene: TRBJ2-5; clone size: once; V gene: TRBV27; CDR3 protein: CATLGPRGTQYF; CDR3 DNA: TGTGCCACCCTCGGACCCCGGGGGACCCAGTACTTC
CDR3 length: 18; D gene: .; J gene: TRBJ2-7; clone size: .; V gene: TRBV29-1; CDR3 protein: CSVLRLTFTLSSYNEQYF; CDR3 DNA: TGCAGCGTTCTCCGGCTCACGTTTACCTTGAGCTCCTACAATGAGCAGTACTTC
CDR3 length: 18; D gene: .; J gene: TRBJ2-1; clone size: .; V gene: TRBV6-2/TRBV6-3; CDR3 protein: CASSTSSGPYSSYNEQFF; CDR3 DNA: TGTGCCAGCAGTACCTCTTCCGGACCTTACAGCTCCTACAATGAGCAGTTCTTC
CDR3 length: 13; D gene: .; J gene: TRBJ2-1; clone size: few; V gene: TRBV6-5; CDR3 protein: CASSHNPHDEQFF; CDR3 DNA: TGTGCCAGCAGTCATAACCCACACGATGAGCAGTTCTTC
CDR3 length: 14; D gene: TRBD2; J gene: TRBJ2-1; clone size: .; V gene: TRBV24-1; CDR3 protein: CATRDGTSNNEQFF; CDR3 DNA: TGTGCCACCAGAGACGGGACTAGCAACAATGAGCAGTTCTTC
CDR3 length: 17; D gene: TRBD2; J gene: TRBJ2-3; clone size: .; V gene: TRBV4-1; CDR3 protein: CAGSQRVAGVSSDTQYF; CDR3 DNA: TGCGCCGGCAGCCAAAGGGTAGCGGGAGTTAGCTCAGATACGCAGTATTTT
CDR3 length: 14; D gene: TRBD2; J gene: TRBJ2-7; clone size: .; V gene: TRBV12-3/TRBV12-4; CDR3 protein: CASRLAGDNNEQYF; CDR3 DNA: TGTGCCAGCAGGCTAGCGGGGGACAACAATGAGCAGTACTTC
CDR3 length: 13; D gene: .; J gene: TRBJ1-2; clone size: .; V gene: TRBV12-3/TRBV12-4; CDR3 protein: CASTLNGVEGYTF; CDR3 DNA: TGTGCCAGCACCCTAAATGGGGTAGAGGGCTACACCTTC
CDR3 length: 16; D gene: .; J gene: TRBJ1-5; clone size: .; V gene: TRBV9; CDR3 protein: CASSAGWDRSNQPQHF; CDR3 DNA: TGTGCCAGCAGCGCTGGGTGGGACCGTAGCAATCAGCCCCAGCATTTT
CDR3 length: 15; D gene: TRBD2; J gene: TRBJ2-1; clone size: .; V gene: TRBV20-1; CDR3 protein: CSARGTSGNYNEQFF; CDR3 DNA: TGCAGTGCTAGGGGCACTAGCGGGAATTACAATGAGCAGTTCTTC
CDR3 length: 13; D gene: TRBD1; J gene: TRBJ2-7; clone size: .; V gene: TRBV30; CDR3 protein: CASIRDSSYEQYF; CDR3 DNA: TGTGCCTCCATACGGGACAGCTCCTACGAGCAGTACTTC